A selection of T cell receptor beta chains follows, all from one sample in a study of cytomegalovirus exposure and HLA in healthy donors. Measured with immunoSEQ multiplex PCR; TCRdb has only the in-frame clones, and not every one. The repertoire includes roughly 150,000 clones, 60% to 80% of them detected once, and 4.7% sits in the top ten. The sequenced sample was PBMCs. The receptors derive from a man between 18 and 29 years old in good health and CMV-seropositive. CDR3s include the opening cysteine and the closing phenylalanine or tryptophan. The D gene is left open where the match is weak. Clone size is stated in some rows and not others, as once, few, many or a class when expanded.

d_gene,j_gene,v_gene,abundance,CDR3aa,CDR3nt
-,TRBJ1-2,TRBV5-1,once,CASSPQRDSGGYGYTF,TGCGCCAGCAGCCCCCAGAGGGATTCGGGAGGGTACGGCTACACCTTC
-,TRBJ1-1,TRBV7-9,-,CASSPGGGVTEAFF,TGTGCCAGCAGCCCAGGCGGCGGGGTAACTGAAGCTTTCTTT
TRBD1,TRBJ1-1,TRBV9,-,CASSPRQGLNTEAFF,TGTGCCAGCAGCCCGAGACAGGGGCTGAACACTGAAGCTTTCTTT
-,TRBJ1-3,TRBV5-1,-,CASSLTSRAGNTIYF,TGCGCCAGCAGCCTCACCAGCAGGGCTGGAAACACCATATATTTT
TRBD1,TRBJ1-4,TRBV2,-,CASSTRQGVDEKLFF,TGTGCCAGCAGTACCCGACAGGGAGTGGATGAAAAACTGTTTTTT
TRBD1,TRBJ1-4,TRBV28,once,CASASTGTGNEKLFF,TGTGCCAGCGCCTCTACCGGGACAGGGAATGAAAAACTGTTTTTT
-,TRBJ2-6,TRBV21-1,-,CASSPHRDRANVLTF,TGTGCCAGCAGCCCTCACAGGGATAGGGCCAACGTCCTGACTTTC
-,TRBJ1-1,TRBV2,-,CASSLEGRGTEAFF,TGTGCCAGCAGTTTGGAGGGCAGAGGCACTGAAGCTTTCTTT
-,TRBJ1-1,TRBV18,-,CASSPEMNTEAFF,TGTGCCAGCTCACCGGAGATGAACACTGAAGCTTTCTTT
TRBD1,TRBJ2-5,TRBV18,-,CASSPGRTGHQETQYF,TGTGCCAGCTCACCAGGAAGGACAGGGCACCAAGAGACCCAGTACTTC
-,TRBJ1-1,TRBV5-6,-,CASSERRLGVFEAFF,TGTGCCAGCAGTGAGCGACGGCTCGGAGTTTTTGAAGCTTTCTTT
-,TRBJ1-3,TRBV7-6,-,CASSRDRNSGNTIYF,TGTGCCAGCAGCCGCGACAGAAACTCTGGAAACACCATATATTTT
-,TRBJ2-5,TRBV5-4,-,CASSVRGAGQETQYF,TGTGCCAGCAGCGTCCGGGGGGCGGGACAAGAGACCCAGTACTTC
TRBD2,TRBJ2-3,TRBV9,-,CASSVSSGNPDTQYF,TGTGCCAGCAGCGTGAGTAGCGGGAACCCAGATACGCAGTATTTT
TRBD1,TRBJ2-5,TRBV12-5,few,CASGPRQGPTETQYF,TGTGCTAGTGGTCCGCGACAGGGTCCTACAGAGACCCAGTACTTC
-,TRBJ2-4,TRBV5-6,-,CASSLGTPSDIQYF,TGTGCCAGCAGTTTGGGGACTCCCTCGGACATTCAGTACTTC
-,TRBJ1-2,TRBV4-2,-,CASSQERGRGYGYTF,TGTGCCAGCAGCCAAGAAAGAGGGAGAGGCTATGGCTACACCTTC
TRBD1,TRBJ1-6,TRBV6-5,-,CASSYLGTGDSPLHF,TGTGCCAGCAGTTACTTAGGGACAGGGGATTCACCCCTCCACTTT
TRBD1,TRBJ1-1,TRBV30,-,CAWKSPGTVDTEAFF,TGTGCCTGGAAATCTCCCGGGACAGTGGACACTGAAGCTTTCTTT
TRBD1,TRBJ2-5,TRBV12-5,-,CASGKTGGSGETQYF,TGTGCTAGTGGTAAAACAGGGGGCTCCGGGGAGACCCAGTACTTC
-,TRBJ2-2,TRBV27,-,CASSPNRALNTGELFF,TGTGCCAGCAGCCCCAACAGGGCCCTAAACACCGGGGAGCTGTTTTTT
-,TRBJ1-4,TRBV7-9,-,CASSFGGTNEKLFF,TGTGCCAGCAGCTTTGGAGGGACTAATGAAAAACTGTTTTTT
-,TRBJ1-5,TRBV4-2,few,CASSQAPYSNQPQHF,TGTGCCAGCAGCCAAGCCCCCTACAGCAATCAGCCCCAGCATTTT
-,TRBJ1-5,TRBV6-1,-,CATLQGTNQPQHF,TGTGCCACCCTGCAGGGAACCAATCAGCCCCAGCATTTT
-,TRBJ1-2,TRBV28,-,CASSLGAANYGYTF,TGTGCCAGCAGTTTGGGAGCAGCTAACTATGGCTACACCTTC
TRBD1,TRBJ1-1,TRBV5-1,few,CASSVGQGTEAFF,TGCGCCAGCAGCGTAGGACAGGGGACTGAAGCTTTCTTT
TRBD2,TRBJ2-2,TRBV30,-,CAWRGLGTTGELFF,TGTGCCTGGAGGGGACTAGGGACAACCGGGGAGCTGTTTTTT
TRBD1,TRBJ1-2,TRBV6-6,-,CASRQNRGGYTF,TGTGCCAGCAGGCAGAACAGGGGAGGTTACACCTTC
TRBD1,TRBJ1-1,TRBV11-2,-,CASSPRTGTVNTEAFF,TGTGCCAGCAGCCCAAGAACCGGGACAGTAAACACTGAAGCTTTCTTT